This T cell receptor (beta chain) stems from a study of cytomegalovirus exposure and HLA in healthy donors. Study-level points and caveats: Presence/absence analyses assumed roughly uniform sequencing depth across donors. In a later analysis, compared with equally common non-associated chains, HLA-associated beta chains were more expanded.

Donors sampled were nominally healthy, though unrecorded immune exposures were likely. Per germline, CDR1 MNHEY and CDR2 SMNVEV (reference sequence). V was shortened by 3 bases and J by 5 bases, with 22 bases between the two germline ends. This CDR3 spans 17 amino acids. This PCR relied on a set of 60 Vbeta primers and 13 Jbeta primers. Data came from immunoSEQ multiplex PCR; TCRdb stores just in-frame clones and leaves some out. The table has about 150,000 clones, around 73% seen once. Turning to this clone: The antigen remains undetermined.

The chain has TRBV27 and TRBJ1-2; maybe TRBD1 (6 bases). Input material: PBMCs. This clonotype was sampled from a woman younger than 35 in good health and CMV-seropositive. The CDR3 loop is CASSFILVGGQFYGYTF. CDR3 sequence (DNA): TGTGCCAGCAGTTTTATTCTCGTCGGGGGGCAATTTTATGGCTACACCTTC.